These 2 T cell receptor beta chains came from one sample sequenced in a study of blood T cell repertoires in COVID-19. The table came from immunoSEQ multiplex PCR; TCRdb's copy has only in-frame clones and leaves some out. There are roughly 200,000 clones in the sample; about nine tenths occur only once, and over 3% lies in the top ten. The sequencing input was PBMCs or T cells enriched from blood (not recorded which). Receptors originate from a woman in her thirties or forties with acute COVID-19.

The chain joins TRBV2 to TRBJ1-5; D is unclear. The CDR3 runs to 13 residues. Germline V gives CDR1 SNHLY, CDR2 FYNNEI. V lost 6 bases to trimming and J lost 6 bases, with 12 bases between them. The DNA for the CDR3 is TGTGCCAGCAGGGCGAAGGGAGGTCAGCCCCAGCATTTT. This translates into CASRAKGGQPQHF.

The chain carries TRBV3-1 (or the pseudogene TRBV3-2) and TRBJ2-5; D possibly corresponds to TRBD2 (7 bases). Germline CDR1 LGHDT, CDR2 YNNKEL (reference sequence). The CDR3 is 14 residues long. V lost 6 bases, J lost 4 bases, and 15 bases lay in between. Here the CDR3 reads CASRSRGGTETQYF. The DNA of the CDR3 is TGTGCCAGCAGATCCAGGGGAGGGACAGAGACCCAGTACTTC.